A selection of T cell receptor beta chains follows, all from one sample in a study of a mutant IDH1 vaccine in newly diagnosed glioma. These TCRs are of unknown antigen specificity. The repertoire was sequenced with immunoSEQ multiplex PCR; TCRdb's copy has only in-frame clones and lacks some. The table lists tens of thousands of clones, approximately 84% of them singletons. The source material was PBMCs, sampled from a glioma patient whose treatment included an IDH1 peptide vaccine. The receptors derive from a woman aged 50 to 65 with glioma. CDR3s include the opening cysteine and the closing phenylalanine or tryptophan. A D gene is named only where the DNA matches it firmly. Clone sizes are given selectively: once, few, many, or a class where the clone is expanded.

cdr3_nt	cdr3_aa	j_call	d_call	clone_size	v_call
TGTGCCAGCAGTTACTCAACAGGGGAGCGCTATGGCTACACCTTC	CASSYSTGERYGYTF	TRBJ1-2	TRBD1	NA	TRBV6-6
TGTGCCAGCAGTGGGGCCTGGGGGGTGGAGCCCCAAGAGACCCAGTACTTC	CASSGAWGVEPQETQYF	TRBJ2-5	NA	NA	TRBV25-1
TGTGCCAGCAGCCGAGACAGGAGCACAGATACGCAGTATTTT	CASSRDRSTDTQYF	TRBJ2-3	NA	NA	TRBV7-9
TGCAGCGTTGGTTCCTTTGGACAGCGCTATGGCTACACCTTC	CSVGSFGQRYGYTF	TRBJ1-2	NA	few	TRBV29-1
TGTGCCAGCAGCCCCCGAGGGGGGGGCGTGGAGACCCAGTACTTC	CASSPRGGGVETQYF	TRBJ2-5	NA	NA	TRBV9
TGTGCCAGCAGATATCGACTGGGAACTGGAAACACCATATATTTT	CASRYRLGTGNTIYF	TRBJ1-3	NA	NA	TRBV11-3
TGCGCCAGCAGCTTCCGTACTAGGAGCTCTGGGGCCAACGTCCTGACTTTC	CASSFRTRSSGANVLTF	TRBJ2-6	NA	NA	TRBV5-1
TGTGCCAGCCATGAATTTCCGGGCTCCAATTCACCCCTCCACTTT	CASHEFPGSNSPLHF	TRBJ1-6	NA	few	TRBV6-4
TGTGCCAGCAGCCCCGGGGGGGAGGTAGGACAGCCCCAGCATTTT	CASSPGGEVGQPQHF	TRBJ1-5	NA	NA	TRBV7-9
TGTGCCAGTAGTATCTGGGTTTTCAATGAGCAGTTCTTC	CASSIWVFNEQFF	TRBJ2-1	NA	few	TRBV19
TGTGCCATCAGTGCTGGGACAGGGGGTACGGAAAACACCATATATTTT	CAISAGTGGTENTIYF	TRBJ1-3	TRBD1	NA	TRBV10-3
TGTGCCAGCAGTTCCGCGGGGAACACTGAAGCTTTCTTT	CASSSAGNTEAFF	TRBJ1-1	NA	few	TRBV27
TGCGCCAGCAGCTTTTCAGGGGACACTGAAGCTTTCTTT	CASSFSGDTEAFF	TRBJ1-1	NA	once	TRBV5-1
TGCGCCAGCAGCCTAGGACAGGGGGTGAACACTGAAGCTTTCTTT	CASSLGQGVNTEAFF	TRBJ1-1	TRBD1	once	TRBV5-1
TGTGCCAGCAGTCAACAAACGGGGGGTTTTGGAAACACCATATATTTT	CASSQQTGGFGNTIYF	TRBJ1-3	NA	NA	TRBV6-6
TGTGCCAGCAGGCCTGGGACAGGGAGAGATTTAGCCAAAAACATTCAGTACTTC	CASRPGTGRDLAKNIQYF	TRBJ2-4	TRBD1	NA	TRBV27
TGTGCCAGCAGCGACTCCTACGAGCAGTACTTC	CASSDSYEQYF	TRBJ2-7	NA	NA	TRBV2
TGTGCCAGCAGCCTTCAAGGACCCCAAATGGGAGATACGCAGTATTTT	CASSLQGPQMGDTQYF	TRBJ2-3	NA	NA	TRBV7-3
TGTGCCAGCAGCGCCCCTGAGAACACTGAAGCTTTCTTT	CASSAPENTEAFF	TRBJ1-1	NA	NA	TRBV5-4
TGCGCCAGCAGGACGGGACAGGGCACAGATACGCAGTATTTT	CASRTGQGTDTQYF	TRBJ2-3	TRBD1	NA	TRBV5-1